What follows describes a single T cell receptor beta chain. This clone has more than one count but fewer than ten. Its target antigen remains unknown. No much larger clone is present one base from it, and per-base qualities are unavailable. These data are taken from a study of T cell responses to AZD1222 COVID-19 vaccine (dated by TCRdb to about 2021). Regarding the complete study: AZD1222 recipients whose second dose came at about 4 weeks and those whose second dose came at about 12 weeks were combined into one group, since spike-specific TCR depth and breadth did not differ between the two schedules. A total of about 250 trial participants underwent TCR sequencing, of whom some 200 had received two doses of AZD1222 and around 26 had received two doses of the MenACWY control vaccine. Trial participants were enrolled by age into 18-55, 56-69 and 70-plus year subgroups, with roughly 160, 29 and 62 TCR-sequenced participants respectively.

The investigation overall reported the following: Conclusions about previously exposed vaccinees were limited because only a handful of AZD1222 recipients were SARS-CoV-2 seropositive at baseline. After two AZD1222 doses, both the breadth and the depth of spike-specific TCRs were significantly higher than at day 0 and than in MenACWY recipients. Most participants were white British and females outnumbered males, and the authors suggested that clonal diversity may have been underestimated. Reportedly, close to half of the unique spike-specific TCRs recognized epitopes lying outside the regions that are mutated in the B.1.351 and B.1.1.7 variants. In the small 56-69-year group, the increase in depth fell short of significance, most likely because of low power. Because no samples from the day 14 peak response were available, repertoires could be characterized only after the peak T cell response. The vaccine-associated CD4 TCRs covered the entire spike protein, and the dominant responses fell in regions 160-218 and 743-854.

CDR1 and CDR2 are drawn from the germline V gene: SGHTA, FQGTGA. Trimming removed 5 bases from V and 6 bases from J; the gene matches leave 7 bases unexplained. The CDR3 has 13 amino acids, counting the end cysteine and phenylalanine. Just the 39-base CDR3 DNA is kept, in frame starting at base 1. The CDR3 regions of human TCRbeta chains were analyzed by immunosequencing. Under the source paper's analysis protocol: TCRs in the repertoires were compared against a reference library of SARS-CoV-2-specific TCRs that had been generated with the MIRA antigen-specificity platform. Breadth meant the fraction of unique TCRs that were SARS-CoV-2-associated, whereas depth meant the fraction of total T cells that were SARS-CoV-2-associated. Using the MIRA data, each spike-specific TCR was mapped to the spike region that the TCR reacts to and placed in a CD4 or CD8 class. Log10-transformed breadth and depth values were compared by one-way ANOVA with Sidak's multiple comparisons tests. In its TCRdb copy, this immuneACCESS table keeps in-frame sequences only and misses some clones. Where compared with another copy, unresolved V genes explain less than half of these, and the others have no known cause. Clone size and V and J calls were adopted from that table, with D and trimming inferred from the DNA. For this sample there are some 120,000 clones; about 80% appear just once. The top ten clones comprise 9.4% of the sample.

The sample's time point label, decoded: baseline before first vaccination. Vaccinee samples were obtained from the UK trials COV001 and COV002, which included a single-blind randomized controlled phase 2/3 trial of AZD1222 (ChAdOx1 nCoV-19) in healthy adults. For TCRbeta chain sequencing, PBMC samples were collected from trial participants at day 0 and at day 28 after the second dose. The receptor comes from an adult in good health. The sequenced sample was peripheral blood, obtained on day 0 of AZD1222 vaccination. The rearranged chain carries TRBV7-3 and TRBJ2-7; 7 bases in the middle match TRBD1. The CDR3 amino acid sequence is: CASSVDRVGEQYF. The sequenced DNA: TGTGCCAGCAGCGTCGACAGGGTAGGCGAGCAGTACTTC.